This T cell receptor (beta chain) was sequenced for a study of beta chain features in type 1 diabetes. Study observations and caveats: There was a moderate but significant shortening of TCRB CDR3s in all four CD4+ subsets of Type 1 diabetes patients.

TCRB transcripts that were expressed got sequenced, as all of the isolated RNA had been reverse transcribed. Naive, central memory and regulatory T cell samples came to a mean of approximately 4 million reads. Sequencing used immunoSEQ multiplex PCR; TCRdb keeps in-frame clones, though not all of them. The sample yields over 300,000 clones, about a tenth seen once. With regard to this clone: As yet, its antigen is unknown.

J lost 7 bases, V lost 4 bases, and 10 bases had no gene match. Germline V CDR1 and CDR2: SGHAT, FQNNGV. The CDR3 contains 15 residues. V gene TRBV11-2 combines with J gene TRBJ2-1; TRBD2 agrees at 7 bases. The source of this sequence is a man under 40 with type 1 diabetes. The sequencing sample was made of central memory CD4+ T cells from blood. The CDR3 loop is CASSSAGGGMNEQFF. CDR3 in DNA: TGTGCCAGCAGCTCCGCTGGGGGGGGGATGAATGAGCAGTTCTTC. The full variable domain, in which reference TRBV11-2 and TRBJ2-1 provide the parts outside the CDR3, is EAGVAQSPRYKIIEKRQSVAFWCNPISGHATLYWYQQILGQGPKLLIQFQNNGVVDDSQLPKDRFSAERLKGVDSTLKIQPAKLEDSAVYLCASSSAGGGMNEQFFGPGTRLTVL.